What follows is one T cell receptor beta chain and its context. Its antigen is not yet known. Qualities for individual bases were not recorded, and no much larger clone is one base off. This sample was included in a study of T-cell memory formation after mild COVID-19 (dated by TCRdb to about 2021). With respect to the entire study: TCR sequence clusters from the two donors were found to be largely donor specific. In a couple of donors, T-cell clones that expanded and contracted after mild COVID-19 were tracked by sequencing TCRalpha and TCRbeta repertoires over time. Two young, previously healthy adult volunteers, one female and one male, were included in the cohort. Overall study results and their limits: From day 15 to 85, contracting clones showed balanced CD4/CD8 phenotypes, whereas a second wave of clones that expanded from day 15 to 37 leaned towards CD4+. Contracting CD4+ clones were found mainly in CM and EM memory subsets, while CD8+ clones were enriched in EMRA. The second-wave clones that peaked on day 37 were not confirmed to be SARS-CoV-2 specific. The study covered only a couple of mild cases, and larger cohorts including severe cases with pre-infection samples were considered necessary. Some responding clones were detected in pre-infection memory, which suggested that pre-existing cross-reactive memory T cells had joined the SARS-CoV-2 response.

Measured from the cysteine to the phenylalanine, the CDR3 is 12 residues long. Only CDR3 DNA is held: 36 bases, read in frame from base 1. CDR1 SNHLY and CDR2 FYNNEI are derived from the germline V gene. V is clipped by 1 base and J by 8 bases, and the sequence between their germline boundaries is 8 bases long. Ficoll-Paque density gradient centrifugation was the method used to isolate PBMCs. The data were produced on an Illumina NovaSeq 6000. TCRalpha and TCRbeta cDNA libraries were built by 5'RACE with constant-segment primers, adding sample barcodes and unique molecular identifiers. RNA was extracted from every sample with Trizol reagent. Amplification of the libraries took two PCR steps, and the second step added a second sample barcode plus Illumina TruSeq adapters. Sequencing of libraries was performed on an Illumina NovaSeq with 2 x 150 bp paired-end reads. The paper's processing steps were these. The reads were demultiplexed and collapsed into UMI-guided consensus sequences using migec v1.2.7. Using mixcr v2.1.11, UMI consensuses were aligned to TRA and TRB V and J templates and then assembled into clonotypes. Clonotypes were classified as expanded or contracted when called significant by both edgeR and NoisET, with noise models trained on biological replicates. For edgeR calls, the thresholds were a false discovery rate-adjusted p below 0.01 and a log2 fold-change of 1. As an exploratory analysis of dynamics, max-normalized trajectories of the 1000 most abundant clonotypes were examined with PCA combined with hierarchical clustering. Separately sequenced CD4+ and CD8+ repertoires were used to assign the CD4 or CD8 phenotype of responding clones. TCRdb redid the processing of the public reads, applying fastp at Q25 and MiXCR, and retained in-frame beta chains. Entries are consolidated by CDR3 protein sequence, retaining the most common genes and DNA. None of the V and J calls come from the authors' own analysis; TCRdb made them. This sample lists a few hundred thousand distinct CDR3 sequences; around 21% were detected once. Around 13% of the sample goes to the ten largest clones.

The rearranged chain carries TRBV2 and TRBJ2-5; there is no confident call for the D gene. Sequenced material: PBMCs or a T cell subset sorted from them (not recorded which). This TCR was sampled from an adult woman who had mild COVID-19 (a few samples of this study predate the infection). The sample titles of this study are shuffled in the database, so cell type and time point are left out; the donor was told from shared clones. The DNA sequence is TGTGCCAGCAGTGAAGACCGAGTCACCCAGTACTTC. The encoded protein is CASSEDRVTQYF.